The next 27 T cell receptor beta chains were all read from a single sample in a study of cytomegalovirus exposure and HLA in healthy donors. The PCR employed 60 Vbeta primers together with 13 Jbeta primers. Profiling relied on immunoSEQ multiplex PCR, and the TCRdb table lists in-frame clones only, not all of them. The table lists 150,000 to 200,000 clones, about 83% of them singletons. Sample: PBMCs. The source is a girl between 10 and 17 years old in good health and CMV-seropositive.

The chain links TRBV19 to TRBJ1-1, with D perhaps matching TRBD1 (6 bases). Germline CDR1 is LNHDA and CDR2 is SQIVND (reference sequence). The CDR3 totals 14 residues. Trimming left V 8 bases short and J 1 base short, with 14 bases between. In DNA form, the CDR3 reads TGTGCCAGTGAAAGGGCAGGGGCGAACACTGAAGCTTTCTTT. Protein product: CASERAGANTEAFF.

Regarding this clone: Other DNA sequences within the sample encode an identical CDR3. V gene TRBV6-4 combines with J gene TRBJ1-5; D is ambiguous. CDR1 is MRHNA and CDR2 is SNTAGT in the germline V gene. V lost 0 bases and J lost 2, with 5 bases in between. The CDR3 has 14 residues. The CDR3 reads CASSDSSGNQPQHF. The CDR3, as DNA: TGTGCCAGCAGTGACTCGAGTGGCAATCAGCCCCAGCATTTT.

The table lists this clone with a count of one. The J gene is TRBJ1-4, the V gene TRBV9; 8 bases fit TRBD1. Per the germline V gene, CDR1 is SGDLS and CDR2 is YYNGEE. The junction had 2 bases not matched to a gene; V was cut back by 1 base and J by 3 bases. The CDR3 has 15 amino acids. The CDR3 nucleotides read TGTGCCAGCAGCGTAACAGGGGGGTCTAATGAAAAACTGTTTTTT. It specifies CASSVTGGSNEKLFF.

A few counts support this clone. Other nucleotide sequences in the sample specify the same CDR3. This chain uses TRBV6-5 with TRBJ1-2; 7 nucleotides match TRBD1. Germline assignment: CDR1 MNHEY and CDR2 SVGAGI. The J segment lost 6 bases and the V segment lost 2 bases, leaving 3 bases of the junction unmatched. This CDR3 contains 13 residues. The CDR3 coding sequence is TGTGCCAGCAGTTACGAGGGGGCGGATGGCTACACCTTC. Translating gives CASSYEGADGYTF.

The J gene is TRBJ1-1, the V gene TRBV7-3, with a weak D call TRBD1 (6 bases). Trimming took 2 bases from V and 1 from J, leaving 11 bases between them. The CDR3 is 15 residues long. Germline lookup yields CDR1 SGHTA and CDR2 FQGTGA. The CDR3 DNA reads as TGTGCCAGCAGCTTAGGGGGCGGGAGGAACACTGAAGCTTTCTTT. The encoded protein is CASSLGGGRNTEAFF.

The CDR3 nucleotides are TGCGCCAGCAGTGAGGCGCCGGGAGGGGAAAAACTGTTTTTT. This sequence encodes CASSEAPGGEKLFF. The chain links TRBV10-1 to TRBJ1-4; D remains unclear. The CDR3 is 14 residues long. The ends were cut back, 2 bases at V and 8 bases at J, with 12 bases in the middle. Per the germline V gene, CDR1 is WNHNN and CDR2 is SYGVQD (reference sequence).

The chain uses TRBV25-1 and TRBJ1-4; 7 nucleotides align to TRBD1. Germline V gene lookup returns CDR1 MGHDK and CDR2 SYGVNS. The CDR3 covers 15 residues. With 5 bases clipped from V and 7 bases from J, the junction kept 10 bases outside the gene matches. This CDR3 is CASSPGGTGAEKLFF. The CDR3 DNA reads TGTGCCAGCAGTCCCGGGGGCACAGGGGCTGAAAAACTGTTTTTT.

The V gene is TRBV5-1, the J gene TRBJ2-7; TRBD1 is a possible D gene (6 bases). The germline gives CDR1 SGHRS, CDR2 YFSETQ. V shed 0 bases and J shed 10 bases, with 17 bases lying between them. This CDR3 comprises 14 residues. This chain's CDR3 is CASSLEGVPDVQYF. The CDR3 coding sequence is TGCGCCAGCAGCTTGGAGGGGGTTCCCGATGTTCAGTACTTC. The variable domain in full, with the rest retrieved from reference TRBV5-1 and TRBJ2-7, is KAGVTQTPRYLIKTRGQQVTLSCSPISGHRSVSWYQQTPGQGLQFLFEYFSETQRNKGNFPGRFSGRQFSNSRSEMNVSTLELGDSALYLCASSLEGVPDVQYFGPGTRLTVT.

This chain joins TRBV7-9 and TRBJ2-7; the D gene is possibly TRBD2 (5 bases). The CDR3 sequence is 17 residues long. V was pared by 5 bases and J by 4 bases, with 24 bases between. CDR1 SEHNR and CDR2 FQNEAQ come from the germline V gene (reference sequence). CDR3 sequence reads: CASSPTPIGQRRYEQYF. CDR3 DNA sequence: TGTGCCAGCAGCCCCACCCCTATAGGGCAGCGGAGATACGAGCAGTACTTC.

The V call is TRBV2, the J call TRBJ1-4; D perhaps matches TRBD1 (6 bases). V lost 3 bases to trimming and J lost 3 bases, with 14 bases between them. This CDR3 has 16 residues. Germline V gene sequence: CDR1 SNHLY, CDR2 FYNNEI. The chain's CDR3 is CASSDWDTAPNEKLFF. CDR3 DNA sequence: TGTGCCAGCAGTGATTGGGACACGGCCCCTAATGAAAAACTGTTTTTT.

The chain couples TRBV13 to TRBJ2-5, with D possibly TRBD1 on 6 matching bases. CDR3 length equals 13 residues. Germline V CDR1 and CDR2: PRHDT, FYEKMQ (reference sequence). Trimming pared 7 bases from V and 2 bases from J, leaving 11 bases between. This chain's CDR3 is CASTLGAQETQYF. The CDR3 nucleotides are TGTGCCAGCACGTTGGGGGCGCAAGAGACCCAGTACTTC.

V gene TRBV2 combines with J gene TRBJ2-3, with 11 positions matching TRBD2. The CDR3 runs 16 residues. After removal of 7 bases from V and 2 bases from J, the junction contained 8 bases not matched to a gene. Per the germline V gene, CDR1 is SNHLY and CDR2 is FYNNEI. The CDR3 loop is CASKNRLAGNTDTQYF. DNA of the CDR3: TGTGCCAGCAAAAACCGACTAGCGGGGAACACAGATACGCAGTATTTT.

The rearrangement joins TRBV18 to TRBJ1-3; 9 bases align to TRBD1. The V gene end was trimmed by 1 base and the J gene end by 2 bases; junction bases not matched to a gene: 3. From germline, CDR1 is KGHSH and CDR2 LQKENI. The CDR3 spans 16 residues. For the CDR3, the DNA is TGTGCCAGCTCACCACTAAGGGACAGGGCTGGAAACACCATATATTTT. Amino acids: CASSPLRDRAGNTIYF. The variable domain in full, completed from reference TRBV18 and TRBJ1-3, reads NAGVMQNPRHLVRRRGQEARLRCSPMKGHSHVYWYRQLPEEGLKFMVYLQKENIIDESGMPKERFSAEFPKEGPSILRIQQVVRGDSAAYFCASSPLRDRAGNTIYFGEGSWLTVV.

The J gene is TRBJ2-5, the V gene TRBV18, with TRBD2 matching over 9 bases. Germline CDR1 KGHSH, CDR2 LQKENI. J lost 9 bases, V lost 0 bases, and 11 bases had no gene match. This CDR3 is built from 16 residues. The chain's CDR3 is CASSPPSSGGPGAQYF. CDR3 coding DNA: TGTGCCAGCTCACCACCCAGTAGCGGGGGCCCTGGGGCCCAGTACTTC.

As DNA, the CDR3 is TGTGCCAGCAGCTTGTACGGGGAAGAGACCCAGTACTTC. Residues: CASSLYGEETQYF. J is TRBJ2-5 and V is TRBV7-2; D is perhaps TRBD2 (5 bases). Looked up from germline, CDR1 is SGHTA and CDR2 is FQGNSA. CDR3 size: 13 residues. V shed 3 bases and J shed 3 bases, with 8 bases lying between them.

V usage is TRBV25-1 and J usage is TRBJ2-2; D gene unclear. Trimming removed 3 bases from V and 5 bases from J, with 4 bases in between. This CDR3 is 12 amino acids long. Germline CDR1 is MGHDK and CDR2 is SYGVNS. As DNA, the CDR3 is TGTGCCAGCAGTGACAGGACCGGGGAGCTGTTTTTT. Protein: CASSDRTGELFF.

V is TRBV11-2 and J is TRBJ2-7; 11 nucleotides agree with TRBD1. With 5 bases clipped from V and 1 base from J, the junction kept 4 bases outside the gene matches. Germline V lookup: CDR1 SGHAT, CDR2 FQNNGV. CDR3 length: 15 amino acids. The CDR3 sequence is CASSPGQGASYEQYF. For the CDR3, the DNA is TGTGCCAGCAGCCCAGGACAGGGGGCTTCCTACGAGCAGTACTTC.

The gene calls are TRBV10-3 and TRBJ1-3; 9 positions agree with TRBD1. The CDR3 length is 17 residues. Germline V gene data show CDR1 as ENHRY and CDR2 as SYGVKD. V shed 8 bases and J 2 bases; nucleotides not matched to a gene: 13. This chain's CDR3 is CAIGRISGQGPGNTIYF. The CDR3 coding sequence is TGTGCCATCGGGCGAATCTCGGGACAGGGTCCTGGAAACACCATATATTTT.

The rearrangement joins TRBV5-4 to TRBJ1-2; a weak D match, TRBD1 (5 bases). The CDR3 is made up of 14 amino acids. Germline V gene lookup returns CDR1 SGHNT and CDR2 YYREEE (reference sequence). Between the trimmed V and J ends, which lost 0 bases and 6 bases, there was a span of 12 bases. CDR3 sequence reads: CASSLEGLAHGYTF. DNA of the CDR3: TGTGCCAGCAGCTTGGAGGGGCTGGCGCATGGCTACACCTTC.

DNA of the CDR3: TGCGCCAGCAGCCAAGATCCAATGGACAGGGCTTGGAATGAGCAGTTCTTC. It codes for CASSQDPMDRAWNEQFF. The genes are TRBV4-1 and TRBJ2-1; 8 positions agree with TRBD1. The CDR3 contains 17 residues. Germline-derived CDR1 and CDR2 are MGHRA and YSYEKL. Trimming took 0 bases from V and 7 from J; bases not matched to a gene: 11.

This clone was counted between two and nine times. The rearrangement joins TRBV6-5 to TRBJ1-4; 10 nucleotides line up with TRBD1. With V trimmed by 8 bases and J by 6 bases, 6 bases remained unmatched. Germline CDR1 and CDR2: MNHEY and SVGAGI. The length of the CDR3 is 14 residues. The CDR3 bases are TGTGCCAGCGGATCGGACAGGGGGGATGAAAAACTGTTTTTT. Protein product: CASGSDRGDEKLFF.

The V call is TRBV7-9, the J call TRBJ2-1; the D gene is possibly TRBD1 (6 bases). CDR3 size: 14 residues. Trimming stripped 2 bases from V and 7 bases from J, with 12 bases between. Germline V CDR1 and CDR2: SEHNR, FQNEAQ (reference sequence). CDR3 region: CASSLRQDFNEQFF. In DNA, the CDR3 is TGTGCCAGCAGCTTAAGACAGGATTTTAATGAGCAGTTCTTC.

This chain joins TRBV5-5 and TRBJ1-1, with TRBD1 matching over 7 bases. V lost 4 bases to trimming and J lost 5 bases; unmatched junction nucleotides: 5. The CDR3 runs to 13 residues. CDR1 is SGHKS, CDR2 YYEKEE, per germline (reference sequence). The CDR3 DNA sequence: TGTGCCAGCAGCCGACAGGGAGGAACTGAAGCTTTCTTT. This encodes CASSRQGGTEAFF.

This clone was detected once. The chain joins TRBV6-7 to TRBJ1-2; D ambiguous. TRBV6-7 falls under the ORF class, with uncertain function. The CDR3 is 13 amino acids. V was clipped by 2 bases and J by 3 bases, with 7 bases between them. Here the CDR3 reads CASSYAGDYGYTF. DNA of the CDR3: TGTGCCAGCAGTTACGCGGGAGACTATGGCTACACCTTC.

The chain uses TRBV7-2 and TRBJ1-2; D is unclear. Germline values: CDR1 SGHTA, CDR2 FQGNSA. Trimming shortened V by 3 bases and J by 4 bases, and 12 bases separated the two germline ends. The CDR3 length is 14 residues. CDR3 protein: CASSLNSISYGYTF. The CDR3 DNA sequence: TGTGCCAGCAGCTTGAACAGTATAAGCTATGGCTACACCTTC.

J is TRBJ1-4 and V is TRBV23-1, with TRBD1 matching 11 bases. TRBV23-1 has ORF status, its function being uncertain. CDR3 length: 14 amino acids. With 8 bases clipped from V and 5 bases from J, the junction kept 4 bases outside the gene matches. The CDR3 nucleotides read TGCGCCAGCGGGGGGACAGGGGGAAATGAAAAACTGTTTTTT. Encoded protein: CASGGTGGNEKLFF.

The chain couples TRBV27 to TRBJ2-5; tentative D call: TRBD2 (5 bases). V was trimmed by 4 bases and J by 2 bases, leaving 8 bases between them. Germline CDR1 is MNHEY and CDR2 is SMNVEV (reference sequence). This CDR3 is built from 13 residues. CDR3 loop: CASSYGGQETQYF. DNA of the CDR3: TGTGCCAGCAGTTACGGAGGACAAGAGACCCAGTACTTC.